This T cell receptor beta chain was found in a study of blood T cell repertoires in COVID-19. Study at large: Sites in the United States, Italy and Spain provided acute and convalescent COVID-19 samples. In each case, the material was cDNA or gDNA derived from T cells, B-cell-depleted T cells, or PBMCs.

This CDR3 is 16 amino acids long. From germline, CDR1 is SGHRS and CDR2 YFSETQ. J gave up 5 bases and V 4 bases, and 8 bases lay outside the gene matches. This clone has more than one count but fewer than ten. As originally analysed: For nucleated cells, counts were estimated from reference gene primer amplification. TCRdb's table, derived via immunoSEQ multiplex PCR, lists solely in-frame clones and lacks some. The DNA gave D and trimming, while V, J and clone size come from that table. The sample includes roughly 120,000 clones, 84% seen only once; the top ten take about 7%. Material for sequencing was peripheral blood. The chain is built from TRBV5-1 and TRBJ2-7; TRBD2 matches 14 bases. The clonotype originates from a woman in her fifties or sixties with acute or convalescent COVID-19. CDR3 DNA: TGCGCCAGCAGCCGGACTAGCGGGGGGCGGCCTAACGAGCAGTACTTC. This encodes CASSRTSGGRPNEQYF.